The sequence of this T cell receptor (beta chain) was determined in a study of cytomegalovirus exposure and HLA in healthy donors. This clone has just a few counts. Its antigen is currently unknown. Everyone who donated was a healthy bone marrow donor. The PCR was carried out with 60 Vbeta primers and 13 Jbeta primers. This table comes from immunoSEQ multiplex PCR, and its TCRdb copy is limited to in-frame clones, with some not included. The sample includes over 110,000 clones, around 82% of them seen just once. Study-level findings and limits: Later on, an analysis showed TCR association rates differing by HLA locus, with DRB1 the most and HLA-C the fewest.

Germline V CDR1 and CDR2: SGHKS, YYEKEE (reference sequence). The CDR3 is 14 residues long. Trimming at V came to 4 bases and at J to 2 bases, leaving 3 bases not matched to a gene. The sequence came from a female donor in good health and CMV-seronegative. The chain has TRBV5-5 and TRBJ1-3; the match to TRBD1 covers 7 bases. Material: PBMCs. The CDR3, as DNA: TGTGCCAGCAGCGGACAGGTAACTGGAAACACCATATATTTT. Translation gives CASSGQVTGNTIYF.